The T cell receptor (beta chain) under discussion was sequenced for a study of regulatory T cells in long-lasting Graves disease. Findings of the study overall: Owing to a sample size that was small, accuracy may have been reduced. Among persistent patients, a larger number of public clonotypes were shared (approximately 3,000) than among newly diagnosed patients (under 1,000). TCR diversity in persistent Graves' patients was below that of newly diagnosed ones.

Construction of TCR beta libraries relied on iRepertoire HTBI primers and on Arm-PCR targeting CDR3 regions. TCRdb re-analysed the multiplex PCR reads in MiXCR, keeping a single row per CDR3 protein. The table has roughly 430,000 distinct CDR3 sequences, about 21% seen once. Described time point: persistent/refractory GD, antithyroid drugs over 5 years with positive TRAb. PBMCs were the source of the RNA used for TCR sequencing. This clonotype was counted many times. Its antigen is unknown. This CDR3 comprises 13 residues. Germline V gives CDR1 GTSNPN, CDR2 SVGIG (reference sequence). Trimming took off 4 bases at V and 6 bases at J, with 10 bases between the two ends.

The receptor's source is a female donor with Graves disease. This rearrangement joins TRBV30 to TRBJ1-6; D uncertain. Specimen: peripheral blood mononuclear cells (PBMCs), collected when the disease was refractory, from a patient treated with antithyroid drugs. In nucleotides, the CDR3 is TGTGCCTGGACTCAGAACCGTAATTCACCCCTCCACTTT. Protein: CAWTQNRNSPLHF.